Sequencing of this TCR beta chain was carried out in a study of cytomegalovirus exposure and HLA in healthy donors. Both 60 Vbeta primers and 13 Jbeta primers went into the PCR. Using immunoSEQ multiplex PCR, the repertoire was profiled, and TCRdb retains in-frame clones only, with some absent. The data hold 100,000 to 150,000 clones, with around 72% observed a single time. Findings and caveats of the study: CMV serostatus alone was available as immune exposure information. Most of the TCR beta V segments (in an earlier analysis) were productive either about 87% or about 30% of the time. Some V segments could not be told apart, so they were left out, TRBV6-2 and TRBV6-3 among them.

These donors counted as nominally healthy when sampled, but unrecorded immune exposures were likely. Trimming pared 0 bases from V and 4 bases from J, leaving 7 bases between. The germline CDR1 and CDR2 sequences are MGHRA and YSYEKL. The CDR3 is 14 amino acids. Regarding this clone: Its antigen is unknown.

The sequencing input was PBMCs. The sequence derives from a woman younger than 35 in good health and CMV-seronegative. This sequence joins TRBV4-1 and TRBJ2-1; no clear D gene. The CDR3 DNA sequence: TGCGCCAGCAGCCAAGATACTGGTTACAATGAGCAGTTCTTC. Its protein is CASSQDTGYNEQFF.